This T cell receptor (beta chain) originates from a study of vaccination and CD4 T cells after COVID-19. The count of this clonotype is one. The antigen is unknown. Documented treatment: approximately 10-day PBMC culture with coronavirus spike peptide pools or control peptides (ViraFEST assay). ViraFEST used peptide pools to expand antigen-specific T cells and subsequently sequenced their TCRs. Cultures of PBMCs, around 2 million per well, were set up with about 10 IU/ml IL-2 and around 9.7 ug/ml peptide pools. Sequencing of DNA taken from cultured CD4+ T cells relied on the Oncomine TCR Beta short-read assay. In TCRdb, the PCR reads were re-called with MiXCR into one record per CDR3 protein. This sample yields under 25,000 distinct CDR3 sequences, of which 35% to 50% are seen a single time; 7% to 9.5% belongs to the top ten. The receptor comes from a human donor who had recovered from COVID-19. The sequenced sample was CD4+ T cells from blood, cultured in vitro, obtained after SARS-CoV-2 vaccination.

The CDR3 spells CAISEGLAGGRATDTQYF. CDR3 bases: TGTGCCATCAGTGAGGGACTAGCGGGGGGGCGAGCCACAGATACGCAGTATTTT. This rearrangement joins TRBV10-3 to TRBJ2-3, with 15 positions matching TRBD2. Germline V gene data show CDR1 as ENHRY and CDR2 as SYGVKD. CDR3 size: 18 residues. Trimming cost V 2 bases and J 2 bases; bases outside gene matches: 5.